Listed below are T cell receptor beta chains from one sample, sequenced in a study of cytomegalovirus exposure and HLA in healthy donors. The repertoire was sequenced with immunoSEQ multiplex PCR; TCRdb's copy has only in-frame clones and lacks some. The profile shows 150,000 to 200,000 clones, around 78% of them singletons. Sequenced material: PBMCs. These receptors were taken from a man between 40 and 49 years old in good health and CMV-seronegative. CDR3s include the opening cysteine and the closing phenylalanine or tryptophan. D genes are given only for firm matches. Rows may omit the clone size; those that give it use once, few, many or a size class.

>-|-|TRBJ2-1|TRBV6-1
CASMEAAYNEQFF
TGTGCCAGCATGGAGGCAGCCTACAATGAGCAGTTCTTC
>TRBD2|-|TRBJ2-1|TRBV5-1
CASSLAGYGSEQFF
TGCGCCAGCAGCTTAGCGGGATATGGGAGTGAGCAGTTCTTC
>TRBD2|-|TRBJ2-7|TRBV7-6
CASSEREGRSSYEQYF
TGTGCCAGCAGTGAGCGGGAGGGCCGGAGCTCCTACGAGCAGTACTTC
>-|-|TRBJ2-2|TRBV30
CAWSVRIRAGELFF
TGTGCCTGGAGTGTACGGATCAGGGCCGGGGAGCTGTTTTTT
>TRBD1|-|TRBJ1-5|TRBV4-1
CASSQQGAAQPQHF
TGCGCCAGCAGCCAACAGGGGGCGGCTCAGCCCCAGCATTTT
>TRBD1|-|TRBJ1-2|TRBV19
CASSPQGTGNGYTF
TGTGCCAGTAGTCCCCAAGGGACAGGTAATGGCTACACCTTC
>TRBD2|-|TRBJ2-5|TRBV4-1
CASSLPPSGLAGGGEGETQYF
TGCGCCAGCAGCCTCCCTCCCTCGGGACTAGCGGGAGGAGGTGAGGGAGAGACCCAGTACTTC
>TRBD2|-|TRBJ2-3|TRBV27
CASRRLAGDPDTQYF
TGTGCCAGCAGACGGTTAGCGGGAGACCCAGATACGCAGTATTTT
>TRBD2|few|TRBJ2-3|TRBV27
CASSSSGSGTDTQYF
TGTGCCAGCAGCTCTAGCGGGAGCGGCACAGATACGCAGTATTTT
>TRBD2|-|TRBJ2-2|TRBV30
CAWDPPAGEGSTGELFF
TGTGCCTGGGACCCGCCCGCGGGAGAGGGAAGCACCGGGGAGCTGTTTTTT
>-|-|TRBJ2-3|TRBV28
CASSFFSPGNTQYF
TGTGCCAGCAGTTTCTTCTCCCCGGGGAATACGCAGTATTTT